The rows below give T cell receptor beta chains drawn from one sample of a study of blood T cell repertoires in COVID-19. TCRdb's copy holds only in-frame clones and misses some; the assay was immunoSEQ multiplex PCR. Altogether about 280,000 clones are present, approximately 90% being singletons, with the ten largest covering about 4%. The sample taken for sequencing was PBMCs or T cells enriched from blood (not recorded which). The receptor set was obtained from a woman younger than 45 with acute COVID-19. Each CDR3 is given with its conserved first and last residue. Each record gives: V gene, CDR3 protein.

V: TRBV11-2; CDR3: CASSSGQTTYYEQYF
V: TRBV12-3/TRBV12-4; CDR3: CASSFGEDTQYF
V: TRBV29-1; CDR3: CSVDTTLSGDTLDSSYNEQFF
V: TRBV19; CDR3: CASSTTGNGDEKLFF
V: TRBV5-1; CDR3: CASSLEGGINEQFF
V: TRBV28; CDR3: CVVTSGSGGQFF
V: TRBV24-1; CDR3: CATSDPSGGPYNEQFF
V: TRBV6-5; CDR3: CASNRGDTQYF
V: TRBV11-1; CDR3: CASSQTGGNEQFF
V: TRBV15; CDR3: CATSRDAPFLTLSYNEQFF
V: TRBV28; CDR3: CASSSHPDRTYEQYF
V: TRBV7-6; CDR3: CASSLKPGQNYEQYF
V: TRBV28; CDR3: CASSQDSYEQYF
V: TRBV5-1; CDR3: CASSFEYGNTEAFF
V: TRBV28; CDR3: CASSSGRRGWNEQFF